The 2 T cell receptor beta chains presented below share a single source sample, sequenced in a study of radiation and T cells in renal cell carcinoma. The sample's time point: baseline pretreatment blood. The treatment denotes: 15 Gy SBRT to primary tumor, nephrectomy 4 weeks later. Measured with immunoSEQ multiplex PCR; TCRdb has only the in-frame clones, and not every one. The table shows about 150,000 clones, with 88% occurring only once. This specimen was blood, taken from a patient whose treatment included radiotherapy and nephrectomy. The receptors shown here come from a woman aged 65 to 85 with renal cell carcinoma.

This chain links TRBV14 with TRBJ1-2, with a tentative D call TRBD1 (5 bases). Trimming removed 3 bases at V and 0 bases at J, with 8 bases between. Germline CDR1 is SGHDN and CDR2 is FVKESK. The CDR3 runs to 14 residues. The CDR3: CASSQTASNYGYTF. Here the CDR3 DNA reads TGTGCCAGCAGCCAGACAGCCTCTAACTATGGCTACACCTTC.

The chain couples TRBV19 to TRBJ2-5; 14 bases align to TRBD2. Germline loops: CDR1 LNHDA, CDR2 SQIVND (reference sequence). CDR3 size: 19 residues. V lost 5 bases and J lost 3; bases outside the gene matches: 14. The CDR3 region is CASSPYPRTSGGSEETQYF. DNA for the CDR3: TGTGCCAGTAGTCCCTACCCTCGGACTAGCGGGGGGTCCGAAGAGACCCAGTACTTC.